This T cell receptor (beta chain) was recorded in a study of regulatory T cells in long-lasting Graves disease. Study-level findings and limits: Segments TRBV28, TRBJ1-2 and TRBJ2-5 showed preferential usage in persistent disease. Possibly, accuracy suffered from the small sample size.

V was trimmed by 4 bases and J by 7 bases, leaving 13 bases between them. The CDR3 is 14 residues long. Per germline, CDR1 MDHEN and CDR2 SYDVKM. Time point indicated: persistent/refractory GD, antithyroid drugs over 5 years with positive TRAb. Following extraction of RNA from PBMCs, that RNA was used to make the TCR library. A blood draw put 8.5 to 10 milliliters of peripheral blood into EDTA tubes. In its sample, this clonotype was seen once. Its cognate antigen is unknown. Building the TCR beta libraries relied on iRepertoire HTBI primers, and CDR3 regions underwent Arm-PCR. Original data processing: The study identified more than 50 TRBV and about 14 TRBJ segments across samples. Each CDR3 protein is one row after TCRdb ran MiXCR on the multiplex PCR reads. The V and J calls and clone size come from TCRdb's table, not from the authors' own analysis. The repertoire holds a few hundred thousand distinct CDR3 sequences, about 23% seen once, with less than 30% in the top ten.

The sequence derives from a woman aged 40-49 years with Graves disease. The sample in question was peripheral blood mononuclear cells (PBMCs), obtained when the disease was refractory, from a patient treated with antithyroid drugs. The chain joins TRBV28 to TRBJ1-4; the D gene is possibly TRBD1 (6 bases). The CDR3 DNA follows: TGTGCCAGCAGTTCGGGGGGCCGTAGTGAAAAACTGTTTTTT. It codes for CASSSGGRSEKLFF. The full variable domain, with the rest looked up from reference TRBV28 and TRBJ1-4, is DVKVTQSSRYLVKRTGEKVFLECVQDMDHENMFWYRQDPGLGLRLIYFSYDVKMKEKGDIPEGYSVSREKKERFSLILESASTNQTSMYLCASSSGGRSEKLFFGSGTQLSVL.